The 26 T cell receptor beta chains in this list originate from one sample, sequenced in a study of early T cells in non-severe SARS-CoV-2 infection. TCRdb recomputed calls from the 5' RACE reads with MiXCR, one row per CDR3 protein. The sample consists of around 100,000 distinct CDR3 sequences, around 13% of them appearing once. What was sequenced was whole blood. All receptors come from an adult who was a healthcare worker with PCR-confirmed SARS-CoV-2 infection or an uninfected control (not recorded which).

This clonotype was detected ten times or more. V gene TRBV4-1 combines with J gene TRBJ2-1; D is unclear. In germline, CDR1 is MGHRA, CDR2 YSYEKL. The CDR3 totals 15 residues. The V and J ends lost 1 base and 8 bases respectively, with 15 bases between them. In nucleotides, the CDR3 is TGCGCCAGCAGCCAAGCAGCCCAGCAAAGGGATGAGCAGTTCTTC. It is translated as CASSQAAQQRDEQFF.

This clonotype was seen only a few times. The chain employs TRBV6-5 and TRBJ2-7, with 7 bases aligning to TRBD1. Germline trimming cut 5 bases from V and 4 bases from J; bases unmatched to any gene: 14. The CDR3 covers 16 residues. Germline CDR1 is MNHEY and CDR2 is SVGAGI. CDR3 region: CASSRNLPGQRYEQYF. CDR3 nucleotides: TGTGCCAGCAGTAGAAACCTCCCGGGACAGCGGTACGAGCAGTACTTC.

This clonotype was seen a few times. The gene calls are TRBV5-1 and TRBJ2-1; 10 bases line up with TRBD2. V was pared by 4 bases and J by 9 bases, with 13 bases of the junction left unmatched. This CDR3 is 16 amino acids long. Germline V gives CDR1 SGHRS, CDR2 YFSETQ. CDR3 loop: CASSLASGRAAGEQFF. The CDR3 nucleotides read TGCGCCAGCAGCCTGGCGAGCGGGAGGGCCGCTGGTGAGCAGTTCTTC.

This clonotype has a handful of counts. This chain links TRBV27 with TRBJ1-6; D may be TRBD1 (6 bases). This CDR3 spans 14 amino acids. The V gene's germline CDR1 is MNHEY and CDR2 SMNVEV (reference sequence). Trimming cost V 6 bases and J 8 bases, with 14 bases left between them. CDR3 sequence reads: CASSSPGAYSPLHF. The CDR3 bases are TGTGCCAGCAGCTCCCCGGGGGCGTATTCACCCCTCCACTTT.

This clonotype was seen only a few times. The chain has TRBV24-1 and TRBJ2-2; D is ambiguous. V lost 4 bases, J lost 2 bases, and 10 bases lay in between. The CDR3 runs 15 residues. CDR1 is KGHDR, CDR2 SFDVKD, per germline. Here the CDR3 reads CATSDPDGNTGELFF. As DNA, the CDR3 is TGTGCCACCAGTGACCCGGACGGTAACACCGGGGAGCTGTTTTTT.

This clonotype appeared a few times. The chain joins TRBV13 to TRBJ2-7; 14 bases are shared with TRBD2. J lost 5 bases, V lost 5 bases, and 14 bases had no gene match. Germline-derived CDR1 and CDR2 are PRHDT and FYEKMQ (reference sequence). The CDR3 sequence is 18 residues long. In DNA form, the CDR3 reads TGTGCCAGCAGCCATTCGATCAGGGGACTAGCGGGAGCCCACGAGCAGTACTTC. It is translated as CASSHSIRGLAGAHEQYF.

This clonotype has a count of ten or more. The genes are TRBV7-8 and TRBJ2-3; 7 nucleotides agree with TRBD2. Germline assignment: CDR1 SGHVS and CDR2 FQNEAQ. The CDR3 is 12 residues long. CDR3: CAGGVSTDTQYF. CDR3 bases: TGTGCGGGGGGGGTTAGCACAGATACGCAGTATTTT.

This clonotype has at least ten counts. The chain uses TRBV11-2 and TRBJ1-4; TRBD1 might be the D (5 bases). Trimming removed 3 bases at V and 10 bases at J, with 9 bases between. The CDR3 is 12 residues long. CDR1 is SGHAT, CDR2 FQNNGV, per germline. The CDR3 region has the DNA TGTGCCAGCAGCTTTTCCGGGGGAAAACTGTTTTTT. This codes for CASSFSGGKLFF. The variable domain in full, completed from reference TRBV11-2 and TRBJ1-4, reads EAGVAQSPRYKIIEKRQSVAFWCNPISGHATLYWYQQILGQGPKLLIQFQNNGVVDDSQLPKDRFSAERLKGVDSTLKIQPAKLEDSAVYLCASSFSGGKLFFGSGTQLSVL.

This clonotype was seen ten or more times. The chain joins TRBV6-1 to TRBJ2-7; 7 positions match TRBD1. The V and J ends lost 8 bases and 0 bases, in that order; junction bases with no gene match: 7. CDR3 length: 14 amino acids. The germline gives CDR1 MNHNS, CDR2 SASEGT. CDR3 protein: CASGEQGNSYEQYF. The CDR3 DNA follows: TGTGCCAGCGGGGAACAGGGGAACTCCTACGAGCAGTACTTC.

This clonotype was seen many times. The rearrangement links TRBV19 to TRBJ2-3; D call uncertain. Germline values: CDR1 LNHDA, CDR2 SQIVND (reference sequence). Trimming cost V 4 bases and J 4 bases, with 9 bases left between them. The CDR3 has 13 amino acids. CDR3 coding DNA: TGTGCCAGTAGTACCCTCCTAGCAGATACGCAGTATTTT. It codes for CASSTLLADTQYF. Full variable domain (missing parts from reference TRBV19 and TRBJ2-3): DGGITQSPKYLFRKEGQNVTLSCEQNLNHDAMYWYRQDPGQGLRLIYYSQIVNDFQKGDIAEGYSVSREKKESFPLTVTSAQKNPTAFYLCASSTLLADTQYFGPGTRLTVL.

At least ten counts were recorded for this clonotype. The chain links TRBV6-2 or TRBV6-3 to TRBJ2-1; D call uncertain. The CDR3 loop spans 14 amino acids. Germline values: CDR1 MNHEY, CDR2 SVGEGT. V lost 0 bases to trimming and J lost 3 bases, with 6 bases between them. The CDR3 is CASSYSSDYNEQFF. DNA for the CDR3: TGTGCCAGCAGTTACTCGAGCGACTACAATGAGCAGTTCTTC.

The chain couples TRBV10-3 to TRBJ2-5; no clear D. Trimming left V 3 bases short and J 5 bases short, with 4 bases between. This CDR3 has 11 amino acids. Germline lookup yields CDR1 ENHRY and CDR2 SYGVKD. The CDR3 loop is CAISDVETQYF. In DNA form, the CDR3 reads TGTGCCATCAGTGACGTGGAGACCCAGTACTTC.

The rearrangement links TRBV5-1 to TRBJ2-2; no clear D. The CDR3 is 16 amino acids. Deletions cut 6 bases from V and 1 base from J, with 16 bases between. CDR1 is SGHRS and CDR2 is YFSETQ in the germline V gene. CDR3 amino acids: CASTDETRMNTGELFF. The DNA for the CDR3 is TGCGCCAGCACCGATGAGACCAGAATGAACACCGGGGAGCTGTTTTTT.

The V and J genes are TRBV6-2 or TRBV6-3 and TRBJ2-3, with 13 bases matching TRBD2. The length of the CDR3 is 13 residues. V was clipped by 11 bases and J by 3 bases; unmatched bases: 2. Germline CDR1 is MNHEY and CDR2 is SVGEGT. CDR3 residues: CAGGLAGTDTQYF. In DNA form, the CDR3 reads TGTGCCGGGGGACTAGCGGGGACAGATACGCAGTATTTT.

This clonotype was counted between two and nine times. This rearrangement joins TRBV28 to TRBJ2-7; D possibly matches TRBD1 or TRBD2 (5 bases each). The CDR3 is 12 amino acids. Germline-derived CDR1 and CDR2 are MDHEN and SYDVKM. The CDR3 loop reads CAVRDLAYEQYF. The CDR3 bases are TGTGCAGTCAGGGACCTTGCCTACGAGCAGTACTTC.

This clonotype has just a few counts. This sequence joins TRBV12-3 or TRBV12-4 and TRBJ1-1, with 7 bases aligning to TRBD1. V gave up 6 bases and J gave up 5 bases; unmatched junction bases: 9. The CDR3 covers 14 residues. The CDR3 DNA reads TGTGCCAGCAGCGAAACAGGGGATGGAACTGAAGCTTTCTTT. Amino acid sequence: CASSETGDGTEAFF.

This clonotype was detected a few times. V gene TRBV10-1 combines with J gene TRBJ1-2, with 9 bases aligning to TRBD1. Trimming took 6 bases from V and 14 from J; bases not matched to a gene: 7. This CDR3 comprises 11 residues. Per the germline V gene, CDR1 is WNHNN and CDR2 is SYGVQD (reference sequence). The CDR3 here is CASRGQGQSTF. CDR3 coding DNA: TGCGCCAGCAGGGGACAGGGACAGTCTACCTTC.

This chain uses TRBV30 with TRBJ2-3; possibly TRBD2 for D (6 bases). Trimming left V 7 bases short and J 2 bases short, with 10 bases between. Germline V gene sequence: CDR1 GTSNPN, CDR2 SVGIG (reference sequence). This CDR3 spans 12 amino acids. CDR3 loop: CAFRDFTDTQYF. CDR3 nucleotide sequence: TGTGCCTTCCGGGACTTCACAGATACGCAGTATTTT.

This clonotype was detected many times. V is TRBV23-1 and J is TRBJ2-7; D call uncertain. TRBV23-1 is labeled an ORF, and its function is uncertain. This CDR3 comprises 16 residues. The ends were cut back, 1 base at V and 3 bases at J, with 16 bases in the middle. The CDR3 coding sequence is TGCGCCAGCAGTCAATTTGGGCTGCCAGGTATCTACGAGCAGTACTTC. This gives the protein CASSQFGLPGIYEQYF.

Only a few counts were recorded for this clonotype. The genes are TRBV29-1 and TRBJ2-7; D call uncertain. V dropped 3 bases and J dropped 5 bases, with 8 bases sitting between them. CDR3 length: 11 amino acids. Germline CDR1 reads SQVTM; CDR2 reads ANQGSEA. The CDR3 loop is CSVDSQNEQYF. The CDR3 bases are TGCAGCGTTGATTCCCAGAACGAGCAGTACTTC.

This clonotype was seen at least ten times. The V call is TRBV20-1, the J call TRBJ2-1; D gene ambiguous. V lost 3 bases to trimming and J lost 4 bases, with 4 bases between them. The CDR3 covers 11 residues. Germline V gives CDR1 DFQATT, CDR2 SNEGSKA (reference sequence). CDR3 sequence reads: CSARRYNEQFF. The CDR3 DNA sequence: TGCAGTGCTAGGCGGTACAATGAGCAGTTCTTC.

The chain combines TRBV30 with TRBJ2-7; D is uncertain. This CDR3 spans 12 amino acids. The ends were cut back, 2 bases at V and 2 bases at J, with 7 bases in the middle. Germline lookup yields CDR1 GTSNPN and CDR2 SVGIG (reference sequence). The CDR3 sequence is CAWSWVPYEQYF. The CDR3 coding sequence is TGTGCCTGGAGTTGGGTGCCCTACGAGCAGTACTTC.

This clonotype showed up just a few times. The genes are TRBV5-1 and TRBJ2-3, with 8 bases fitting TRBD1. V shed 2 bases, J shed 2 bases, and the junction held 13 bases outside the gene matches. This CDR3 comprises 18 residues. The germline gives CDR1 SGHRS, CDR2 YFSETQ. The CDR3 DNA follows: TGCGCCAGCAGCTTCTTACCGGGACAGGCGATACCCACAGATACGCAGTATTTT. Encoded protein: CASSFLPGQAIPTDTQYF.

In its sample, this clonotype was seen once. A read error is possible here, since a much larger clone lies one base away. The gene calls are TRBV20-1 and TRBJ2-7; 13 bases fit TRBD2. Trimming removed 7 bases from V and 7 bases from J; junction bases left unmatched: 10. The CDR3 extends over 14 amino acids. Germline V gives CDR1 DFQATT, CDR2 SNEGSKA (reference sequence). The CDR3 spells CSVQWTSGRREQYF. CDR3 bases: TGCAGTGTCCAGTGGACTAGCGGGAGAAGGGAGCAGTACTTC.

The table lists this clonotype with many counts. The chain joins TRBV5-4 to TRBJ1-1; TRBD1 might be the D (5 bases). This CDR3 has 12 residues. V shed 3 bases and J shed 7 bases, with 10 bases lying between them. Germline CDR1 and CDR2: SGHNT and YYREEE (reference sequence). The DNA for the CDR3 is TGTGCCAGCAGCTCCGGGACCGTTGAAGCTTTCTTT. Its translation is CASSSGTVEAFF.

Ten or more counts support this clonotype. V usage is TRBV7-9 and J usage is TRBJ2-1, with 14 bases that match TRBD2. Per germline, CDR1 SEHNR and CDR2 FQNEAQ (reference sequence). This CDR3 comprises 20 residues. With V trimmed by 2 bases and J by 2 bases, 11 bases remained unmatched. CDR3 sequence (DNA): TGTGCCAGCAGCTTACCCCGACTAGCGGGAGGGCCATCAACCTACAATGAGCAGTTCTTC. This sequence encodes CASSLPRLAGGPSTYNEQFF.